The 15 T cell receptor beta chains presented below share a single source sample, sequenced in a study of blood T cells in healthy people across ages. A sample-barcoded 5' primer and a J-beta primer mix were used in a second PCR of roughly 6 to 11 cycles. TCRdb reprocessed the 5' RACE reads via MiXCR and lists one record per CDR3 protein. Among more than 1,400,000 distinct CDR3 sequences listed, approximately 42% were seen once. Sequencing was done on a sample of blood. The receptors derive from a woman under 30 in good health.

The V gene is TRBV7-9, the J gene TRBJ1-1; tentative D call: TRBD1 (5 bases). V gave up 6 bases and J gave up 2 bases, with 13 bases separating them. CDR1 is SEHNR and CDR2 is FQNEAQ in the germline V gene (reference sequence). The CDR3 is made up of 14 amino acids. The CDR3 DNA reads as TGTGCCAGCAGGCCAAGGGACGGAAACACTGAAGCTTTCTTT. As protein: CASRPRDGNTEAFF.

This clonotype was detected a few times. V usage is TRBV10-3 and J usage is TRBJ2-7; 10 positions agree with TRBD2. This CDR3 is built from 17 residues. The J segment lost 5 bases and the V segment lost 2 bases, leaving 12 bases of the junction unmatched. Germline loops: CDR1 ENHRY, CDR2 SYGVKD. CDR3 nucleotide sequence: TGTGCCATCAGTGAGCCTAGCGGGGGAGGGATGGCCGACGAGCAGTACTTC. Residues: CAISEPSGGGMADEQYF.

This clonotype was recorded a few times. CDR3 region: CSARVATGWGYTF. The CDR3 bases are TGCAGTGCTAGAGTTGCGACAGGTTGGGGCTACACCTTC. V and J are TRBV20-1 and TRBJ1-2; a weak D match, TRBD1 (6 bases). V was shortened by 1 base and J by 8 bases, with 14 bases between the two germline ends. Germline V lookup: CDR1 DFQATT, CDR2 SNEGSKA (reference sequence). The CDR3 is 13 amino acids.

This clonotype is a singleton in its sample. The chain couples TRBV20-1 to TRBJ2-1; TRBD2 is a possible D gene (6 bases). The V end lost 3 bases, the J end lost 13 bases, and 16 bases lay between the germline ends. The CDR3 consists of 12 residues. The germline V gene has CDR1 DFQATT and CDR2 SNEGSKA (reference sequence). The CDR3 reads CSASSGEETQFF. The CDR3 DNA reads TGCAGTGCTAGCTCGGGAGAAGAGACCCAGTTCTTC.

V and J are TRBV4-1 and TRBJ2-5; possible D gene TRBD1, 5 bases. The germline CDR1 and CDR2 sequences are MGHRA and YSYEKL. V was trimmed by 2 bases and J by 11 bases, leaving 27 bases between them. This CDR3 contains 17 residues. The CDR3 sequence: CASSQWIQGSPGNEQYF. CDR3 coding DNA: TGCGCCAGCAGCCAATGGATCCAGGGATCCCCTGGGAATGAGCAGTACTTC.

The chain combines TRBV3-1 with TRBJ2-5; 11 nucleotides line up with TRBD2. The assigned J gene may be wrong: the sequence end matches TRBJ2-7 better. There are 16 residues in the CDR3. Germline assignment: CDR1 LGHDT and CDR2 YNNKEL (reference sequence). The CDR3 reads CASSLAGGALTYEQYF. Here the CDR3 DNA reads TGTGCCAGCAGCCTAGCGGGAGGGGCCCTTACCTACGAGCAGTACTTC.

This clonotype was recorded once. J is TRBJ2-7 and V is TRBV5-1, with 9 positions matching TRBD1. V gave up 4 bases and J gave up 3 bases; unmatched junction bases: 5. This CDR3 spans 14 amino acids. The germline V gene has CDR1 SGHRS and CDR2 YFSETQ. The CDR3 loop reads CASSVTGGDYEQYF. The CDR3 region has the DNA TGCGCCAGCAGCGTGACAGGGGGGGACTACGAGCAGTACTTC.

This rearrangement joins TRBV5-1 to TRBJ2-7; 7 bases match TRBD1. The CDR3 sequence is 14 residues long. Germline loops: CDR1 SGHRS, CDR2 YFSETQ. V was pared by 0 bases and J by 7 bases, with 7 bases of the junction left unmatched. CDR3 DNA: TGCGCCAGCAGCTTGGAGGGACAGTCCAATGAGCAGTACTTC. Protein product: CASSLEGQSNEQYF.

The chain employs TRBV29-1 and TRBJ1-1; D not certain. With 4 bases removed from V and 2 bases from J, the gap between germline ends came to 11 bases. The CDR3 spans 13 residues. Germline V gene data show CDR1 as SQVTM and CDR2 as ANQGSEA. The CDR3 protein is CSVGVYTNTEAFF. CDR3 nucleotides: TGCAGCGTTGGGGTTTATACAAACACTGAAGCTTTCTTT.

V and J are TRBV10-3 and TRBJ1-2; D remains unclear. Trimming cost V 11 bases and J 8 bases, with 12 bases left between them. This CDR3 is built from 10 residues. Germline V gives CDR1 ENHRY, CDR2 SYGVKD. CDR3 protein: CAASPYGYTF. Written as DNA, the CDR3 is TGTGCCGCCAGCCCCTACGGCTACACCTTC.

The chain links TRBV6-5 to TRBJ1-2; D remains unclear. Trimming took 3 bases from V and 6 from J, leaving 11 bases between them. CDR1 is MNHEY, CDR2 SVGAGI, per germline. The CDR3 is 13 residues long. The CDR3 DNA follows: TGTGCCAGCAGTTATTTGGCCACGAATGGCTACACCTTC. Amino acid sequence: CASSYLATNGYTF.

The gene calls are TRBV21-1 and TRBJ2-4; TRBD1, as called in the table, went unchecked against the DNA. TRBV21-1 counts as a pseudogene. The CDR3 is made up of 17 amino acids. CDR3 residues: CASPGPGQPIAKNIQYF. The CDR3, as DNA: TGTGCCAGCCCAGGCCCAGGGCAGCCGATAGCCAAAAACATTCAGTACTTC.

This clonotype showed up just a few times. The V gene is TRBV6-5, the J gene TRBJ2-1, with D uncertain. Germline-derived CDR1 and CDR2 are MNHEY and SVGAGI. The CDR3 extends over 12 amino acids. Trimming pared 6 bases from V and 9 bases from J, leaving 12 bases between. This CDR3 is CASSLLGGEQFF. In nucleotides, the CDR3 is TGTGCCAGCAGCCTTCTAGGTGGTGAGCAGTTCTTC.

Only a few counts were recorded for this clonotype. The gene calls are TRBV2 and TRBJ1-4; D perhaps matches TRBD1 (5 bases). The CDR3 covers 13 residues. Trimming pared 3 bases from V and 5 bases from J, leaving 7 bases between. Germline V gene lookup returns CDR1 SNHLY and CDR2 FYNNEI. The CDR3 region is CASSDGTNEKLFF. In nucleotides, the CDR3 is TGTGCCAGCAGTGATGGGACGAATGAAAAACTGTTTTTT.

This clonotype was recorded at least ten times. The gene calls are TRBV27 and TRBJ2-5; D perhaps matches TRBD2 (5 bases). There are 13 residues in the CDR3. From germline, CDR1 is MNHEY and CDR2 SMNVEV (reference sequence). V was clipped by 6 bases and J by 4 bases, with 12 bases between them. In DNA form, the CDR3 reads TGTGCCAGCAGCTTAAGAGGGAGAGAGACCCAGTACTTC. This sequence encodes CASSLRGRETQYF.